This TCR beta chain was documented in a study of blood T cell repertoires in COVID-19. Methods used by the authors: How many nucleated cells were present was estimated from reference gene primer amplification. TCRdb's copy holds only in-frame clones and misses some; the assay was immunoSEQ multiplex PCR. That table gives V, J and clone size, and the DNA gave D and trimming. The data show under 400,000 clones, more than 70% seen once. The length of the CDR3 is 13 residues. Germline assignment: CDR1 LNHDA and CDR2 SQIVND (reference sequence). V was clipped by 7 bases and J by 7 bases, with 16 bases between them.

The sequence was obtained from a woman aged 25 to 45 who had been exposed to COVID-19. Input material: PBMCs or T cells enriched from blood (not recorded which). The chain recombines TRBV19 with TRBJ2-5; possible D gene TRBD1, 6 bases. CDR3 loop: CASTPDRTGTQYF. As DNA, the CDR3 is TGTGCCAGTACCCCGGACAGAACTGGGACCCAGTACTTC.